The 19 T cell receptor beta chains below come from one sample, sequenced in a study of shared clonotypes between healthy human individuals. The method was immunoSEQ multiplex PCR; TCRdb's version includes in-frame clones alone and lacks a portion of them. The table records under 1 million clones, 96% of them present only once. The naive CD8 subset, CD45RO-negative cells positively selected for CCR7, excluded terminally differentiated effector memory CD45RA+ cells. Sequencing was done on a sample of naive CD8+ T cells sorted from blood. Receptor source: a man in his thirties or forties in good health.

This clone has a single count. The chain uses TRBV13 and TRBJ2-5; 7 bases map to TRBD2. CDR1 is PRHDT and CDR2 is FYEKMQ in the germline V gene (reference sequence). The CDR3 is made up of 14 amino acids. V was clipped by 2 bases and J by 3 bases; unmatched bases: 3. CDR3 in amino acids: CASSLSSGEETQYF. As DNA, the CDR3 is TGTGCCAGCAGCTTAAGCAGCGGGGAAGAGACCCAGTACTTC.

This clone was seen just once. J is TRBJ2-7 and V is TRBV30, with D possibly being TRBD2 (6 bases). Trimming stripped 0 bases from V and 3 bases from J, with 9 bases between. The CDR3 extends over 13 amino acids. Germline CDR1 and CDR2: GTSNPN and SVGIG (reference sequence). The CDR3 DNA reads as TGTGCCTGGAGTGTGGCGGGGAACTACGAGCAGTACTTC. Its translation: CAWSVAGNYEQYF.

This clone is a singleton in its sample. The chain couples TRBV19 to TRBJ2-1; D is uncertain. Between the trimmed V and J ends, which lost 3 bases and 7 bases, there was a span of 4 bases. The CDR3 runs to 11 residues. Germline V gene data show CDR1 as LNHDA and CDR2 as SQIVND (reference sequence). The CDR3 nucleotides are TGTGCCAGTAGTATTTCGAATGAGCAGTTCTTC. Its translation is CASSISNEQFF.

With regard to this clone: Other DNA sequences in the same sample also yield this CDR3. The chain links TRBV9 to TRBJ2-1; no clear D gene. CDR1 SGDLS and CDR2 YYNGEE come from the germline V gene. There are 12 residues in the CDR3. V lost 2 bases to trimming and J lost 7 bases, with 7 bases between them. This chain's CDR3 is CASSVNPNEQFF. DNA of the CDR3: TGTGCCAGCAGCGTCAACCCGAATGAGCAGTTCTTC.

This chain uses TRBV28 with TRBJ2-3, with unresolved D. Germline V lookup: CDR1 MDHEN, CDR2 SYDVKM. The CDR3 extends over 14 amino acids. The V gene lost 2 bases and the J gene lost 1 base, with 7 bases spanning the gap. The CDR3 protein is CASSLGSGTDTQYF. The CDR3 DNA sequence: TGTGCCAGCAGTTTAGGGTCCGGCACAGATACGCAGTATTTT.

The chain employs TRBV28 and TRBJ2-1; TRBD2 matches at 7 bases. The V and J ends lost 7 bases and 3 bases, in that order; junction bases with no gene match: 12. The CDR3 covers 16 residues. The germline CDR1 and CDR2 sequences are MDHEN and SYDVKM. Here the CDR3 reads CASTLASGTIYNEQFF. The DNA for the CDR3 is TGTGCCAGCACCCTTGCGAGCGGGACGATCTACAATGAGCAGTTCTTC.

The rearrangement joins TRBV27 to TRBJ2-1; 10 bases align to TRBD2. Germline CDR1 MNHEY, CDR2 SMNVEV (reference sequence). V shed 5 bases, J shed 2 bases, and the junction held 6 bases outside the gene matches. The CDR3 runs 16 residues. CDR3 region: CASSLQAGGPYNEQFF. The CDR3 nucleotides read TGTGCCAGCAGTCTACAAGCGGGAGGGCCCTACAATGAGCAGTTCTTC.

CDR3 in DNA: TGTGCCAGCAGCCCCGGGGGGGGAGCACGCTACGAGCAGTACTTC. Translating gives CASSPGGGARYEQYF. V is TRBV7-2 and J is TRBJ2-7; 8 bases map to TRBD2. The CDR3 loop spans 15 amino acids. Trimming at V came to 5 bases and at J to 3 bases, leaving 9 bases not matched to a gene. The germline gives CDR1 SGHTA, CDR2 FQGNSA.

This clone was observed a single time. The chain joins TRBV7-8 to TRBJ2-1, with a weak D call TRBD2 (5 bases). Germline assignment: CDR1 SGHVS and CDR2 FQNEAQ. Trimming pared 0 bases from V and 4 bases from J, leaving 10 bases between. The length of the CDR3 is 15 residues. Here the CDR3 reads CASSLAGVGYNEQFF. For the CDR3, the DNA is TGTGCCAGCAGCTTAGCGGGAGTCGGTTACAATGAGCAGTTCTTC.

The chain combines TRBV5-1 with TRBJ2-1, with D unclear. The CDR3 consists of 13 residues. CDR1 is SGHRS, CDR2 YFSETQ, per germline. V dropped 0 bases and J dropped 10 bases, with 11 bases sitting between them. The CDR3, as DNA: TGCGCCAGCAGCTTGGAAAGCCTGGGGGAGCAGTTCTTC. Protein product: CASSLESLGEQFF. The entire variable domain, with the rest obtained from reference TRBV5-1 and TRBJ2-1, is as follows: KAGVTQTPRYLIKTRGQQVTLSCSPISGHRSVSWYQQTPGQGLQFLFEYFSETQRNKGNFPGRFSGRQFSNSRSEMNVSTLELGDSALYLCASSLESLGEQFFGPGTRLTVL.

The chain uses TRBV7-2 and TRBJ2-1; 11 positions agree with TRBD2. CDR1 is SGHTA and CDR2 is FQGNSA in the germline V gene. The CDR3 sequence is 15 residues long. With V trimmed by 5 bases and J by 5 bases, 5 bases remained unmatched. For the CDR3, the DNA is TGTGCCAGCAGCCCGGGACTAGCGGTTAACAATGAGCAGTTCTTC. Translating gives CASSPGLAVNNEQFF.

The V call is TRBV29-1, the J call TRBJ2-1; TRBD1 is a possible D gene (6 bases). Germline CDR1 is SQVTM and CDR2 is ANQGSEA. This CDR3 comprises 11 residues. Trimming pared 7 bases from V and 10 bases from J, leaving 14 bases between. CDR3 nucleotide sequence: TGCAGCGCTCTAAGACAGGAGGAGCAGTTCTTC. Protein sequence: CSALRQEEQFF.

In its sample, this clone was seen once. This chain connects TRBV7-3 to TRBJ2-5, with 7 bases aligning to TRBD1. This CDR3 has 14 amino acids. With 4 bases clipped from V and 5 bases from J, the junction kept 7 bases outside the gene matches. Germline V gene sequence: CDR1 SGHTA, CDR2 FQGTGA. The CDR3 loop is CASSSDRDRETQYF. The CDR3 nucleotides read TGTGCCAGCAGCTCCGACAGGGATCGGGAGACCCAGTACTTC.

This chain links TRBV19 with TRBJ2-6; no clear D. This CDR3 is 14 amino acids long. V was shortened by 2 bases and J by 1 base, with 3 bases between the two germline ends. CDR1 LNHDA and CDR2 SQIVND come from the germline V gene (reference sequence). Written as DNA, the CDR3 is TGTGCCAGTAGTATACTATCTGGGGCCAACGTCCTGACTTTC. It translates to CASSILSGANVLTF.

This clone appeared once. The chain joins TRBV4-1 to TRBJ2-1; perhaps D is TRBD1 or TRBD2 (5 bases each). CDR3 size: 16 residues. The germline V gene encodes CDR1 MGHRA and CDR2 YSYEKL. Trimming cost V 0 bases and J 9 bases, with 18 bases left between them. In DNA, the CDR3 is TGCGCCAGCAGCCAAGATTGGCAGGTCGCTGGGGGTGAGCAGTTCTTC. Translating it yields CASSQDWQVAGGEQFF.

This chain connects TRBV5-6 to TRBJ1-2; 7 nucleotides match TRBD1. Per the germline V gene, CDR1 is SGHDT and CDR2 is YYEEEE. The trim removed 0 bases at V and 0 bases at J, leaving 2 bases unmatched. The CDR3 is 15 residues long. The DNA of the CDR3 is TGTGCCAGCAGCTTGGCAGGGGGAGCTAACTATGGCTACACCTTC. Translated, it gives CASSLAGGANYGYTF.

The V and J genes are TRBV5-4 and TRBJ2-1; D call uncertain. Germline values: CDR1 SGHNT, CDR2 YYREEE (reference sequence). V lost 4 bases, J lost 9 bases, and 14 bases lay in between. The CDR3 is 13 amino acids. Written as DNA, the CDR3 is TGTGCCAGCAGCCTAGTCGGATCGACTGAGCAGTTCTTC. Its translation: CASSLVGSTEQFF.

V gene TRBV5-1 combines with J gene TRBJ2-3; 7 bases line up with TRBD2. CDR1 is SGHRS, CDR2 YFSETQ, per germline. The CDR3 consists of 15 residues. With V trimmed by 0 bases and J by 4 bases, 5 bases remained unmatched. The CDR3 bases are TGCGCCAGCAGCTTGGGCGGGAGCGGTCCAGATACGCAGTATTTT. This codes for CASSLGGSGPDTQYF.

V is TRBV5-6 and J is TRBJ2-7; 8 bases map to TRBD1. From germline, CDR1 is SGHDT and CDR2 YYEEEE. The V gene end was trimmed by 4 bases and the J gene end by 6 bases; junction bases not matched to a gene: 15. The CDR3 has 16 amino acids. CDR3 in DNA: TGTGCCAGCAGCCTCGGCCAGGGGGCGCTTCCCTCCGAGCAGTACTTC. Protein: CASSLGQGALPSEQYF. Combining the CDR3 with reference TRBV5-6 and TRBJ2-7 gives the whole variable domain DAGVTQSPTHLIKTRGQQVTLRCSPKSGHDTVSWYQQALGQGPQFIFQYYEEEERQRGNFPDRFSGHQFPNYSSELNVNALLLGDSALYLCASSLGQGALPSEQYFGPGTRLTVT.